This is a list of T cell receptor beta chains from one sample in a study of blood T cell repertoires in COVID-19. Measured with immunoSEQ multiplex PCR; TCRdb has only the in-frame clones, and not every one. The sample carries 150,000 to 200,000 clones, roughly 87% recorded once. The sequencing sample was made of peripheral blood. The receptors derive from a woman in her fifties or sixties with acute or convalescent COVID-19. Both conserved end residues are trimmed from each CDR3. Each record gives: V gene, CDR3 protein.

V gene: TRBV6-6; CDR3 protein: ASSQASTQPQH
V gene: TRBV12-5; CDR3 protein: ASEVGAGGPANEQF
V gene: TRBV6-5; CDR3 protein: ASTRGSEAF
V gene: TRBV6-5; CDR3 protein: ASTEQAGYGYT
V gene: TRBV30; CDR3 protein: AWSVESEVSTDTQY
V gene: TRBV5-5; CDR3 protein: ASSGGPLVIPLNTEAF
V gene: TRBV18; CDR3 protein: ASSLTQSDYNEQF
V gene: TRBV6-4; CDR3 protein: ASSDTKVRQVSSYNSPLH
V gene: TRBV5-1; CDR3 protein: ASSFRTGAILETQY
V gene: TRBV7-6; CDR3 protein: ASSLGGLATGELF